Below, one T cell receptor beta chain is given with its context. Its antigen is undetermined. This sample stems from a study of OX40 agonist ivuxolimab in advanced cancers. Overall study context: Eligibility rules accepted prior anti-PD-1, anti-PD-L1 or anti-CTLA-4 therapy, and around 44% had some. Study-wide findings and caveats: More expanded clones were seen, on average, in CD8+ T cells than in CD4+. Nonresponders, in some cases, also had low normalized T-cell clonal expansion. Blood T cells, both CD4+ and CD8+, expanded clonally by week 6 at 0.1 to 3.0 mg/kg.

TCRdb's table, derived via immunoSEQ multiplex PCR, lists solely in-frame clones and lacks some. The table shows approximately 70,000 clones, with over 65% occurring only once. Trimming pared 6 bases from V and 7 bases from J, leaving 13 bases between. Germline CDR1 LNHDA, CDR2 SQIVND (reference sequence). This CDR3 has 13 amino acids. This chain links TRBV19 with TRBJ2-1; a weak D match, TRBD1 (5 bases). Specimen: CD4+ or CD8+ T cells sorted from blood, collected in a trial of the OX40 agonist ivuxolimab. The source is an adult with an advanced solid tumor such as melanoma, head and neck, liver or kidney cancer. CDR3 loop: CASSPGAWNEQFF. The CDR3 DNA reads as TGTGCCAGTAGCCCTGGGGCGTGGAATGAGCAGTTCTTC. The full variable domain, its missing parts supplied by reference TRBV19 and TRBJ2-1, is DGGITQSPKYLFRKEGQNVTLSCEQNLNHDAMYWYRQDPGQGLRLIYYSQIVNDFQKGDIAEGYSVSREKKESFPLTVTSAQKNPTAFYLCASSPGAWNEQFFGPGTRLTVL.